The 23 T cell receptor beta chains given below trace back to one sample, sequenced in a study of beta chain features in type 1 diabetes (dated by TCRdb to between 2018 and 2020). Library prep was done by the immunoSEQ multiplex PCR assay. The High Capacity cDNA Reverse Transcription Kit was used to reverse transcribe all of the isolated RNA, meaning that expressed TCRB transcripts were what got sequenced. As stored in TCRdb, this immuneACCESS dataset retains in-frame rearrangements with V and J assigned. A fraction of the clones does not appear; measured against another copy, unresolved V genes explain less than half of the discrepancy, and the remainder lacks a known reason. This sample has 200,000 to 250,000 clones in its table, and approximately 10% of those were observed once. The ten largest clones take up 1% to 1.5% of the sample. Sequenced input: central memory CD4+ T cells from blood. Receptors originate from a man between 18 and 35 years old in good health.

V is TRBV9 and J is TRBJ2-5, with 7 positions matching TRBD1. CDR1 is SGDLS, CDR2 YYNGEE, per germline. The ends lost 0 bases at V and 5 bases at J; junction bases unmatched: 4. This CDR3 contains 14 residues. The CDR3 sequence is CASSVADREETQYF. The CDR3 bases are TGTGCCAGCAGCGTAGCTGACAGGGAGGAGACCCAGTACTTC.

This clone was detected a few times. The chain couples TRBV7-2 to TRBJ2-1; 10 nucleotides match TRBD1. V trimming: 3 bases; J trimming: 4 bases; junction bases outside the gene matches: 3. This CDR3 comprises 15 residues. CDR1 and CDR2 from the germline V gene are SGHTA and FQGNSA. The CDR3 sequence is CASSFRQGAYNEQFF. The CDR3 DNA is TGTGCCAGCAGCTTTAGACAGGGGGCGTACAATGAGCAGTTCTTC.

This clone was counted many times. The J gene is TRBJ2-3, the V gene TRBV7-8; TRBD1 matches 10 bases. V dropped 5 bases and J dropped 4; count of bases not matched to a gene: 3. The V gene's germline CDR1 is SGHVS and CDR2 FQNEAQ. This CDR3 is built from 14 residues. For the CDR3, the DNA is TGTGCCAGCAGCAAAGGACAGGGGGCAGATACGCAGTATTTT. This sequence encodes CASSKGQGADTQYF.

The V and J genes are TRBV7-9 and TRBJ2-2; no reliable D call. Germline lookup yields CDR1 SEHNR and CDR2 FQNEAQ (reference sequence). The CDR3 loop spans 14 amino acids. V was cut by 0 bases and J by 1 base, with 3 bases left in between. The CDR3 region has the DNA TGTGCCAGCAGCTTAGCAGGGAACACCGGGGAGCTGTTTTTT. Translating gives CASSLAGNTGELFF.

The chain joins TRBV10-3 to TRBJ2-7; TRBD2 aligns across 13 bases. The CDR3 is 18 residues long. CDR1 is ENHRY, CDR2 SYGVKD, per germline. Losses at the gene ends were 0 bases for V and 4 bases for J; bases not matched to a gene: 9. The chain's CDR3 is CAISESGLAGVERYEQYF. As DNA, the CDR3 is TGTGCCATCAGTGAGTCCGGACTAGCGGGAGTAGAACGATACGAGCAGTACTTC.

A few counts support this clone. The V gene is TRBV11-2, the J gene TRBJ2-1; maybe TRBD2 (7 bases). The CDR3 extends over 14 amino acids. Trimming cost V 4 bases and J 12 bases, with 19 bases left between them. In germline, CDR1 is SGHAT, CDR2 FQNNGV. CDR3 protein: CASSSLRGARRQFF. In nucleotides, the CDR3 is TGTGCCAGCAGCTCCCTTCGGGGGGCGCGAAGGCAGTTCTTC. Based on the CDR3 plus reference TRBV11-2 and TRBJ2-1, the full variable domain is EAGVAQSPRYKIIEKRQSVAFWCNPISGHATLYWYQQILGQGPKLLIQFQNNGVVDDSQLPKDRFSAERLKGVDSTLKIQPAKLEDSAVYLCASSSLRGARRQFFGPGTRLTVL.

This clone was picked up a small number of times. The CDR3 DNA is TGTGCCTGGAGTCCTAGCTGGGAGACCCAGTACTTC. This sequence encodes CAWSPSWETQYF. This chain links TRBV30 with TRBJ2-5; D may be TRBD2 (5 bases). Germline values: CDR1 GTSNPN, CDR2 SVGIG (reference sequence). The CDR3 consists of 12 residues. Trimming stripped 2 bases from V and 5 bases from J, with 9 bases between.

The rearrangement joins TRBV27 to TRBJ2-5; a possible D gene is TRBD1 (5 bases). Trimming shortened V by 3 bases and J by 5 bases, and 10 bases separated the two germline ends. The CDR3 spans 13 residues. In germline, CDR1 is MNHEY, CDR2 SMNVEV (reference sequence). DNA for the CDR3: TGTGCCAGCAGTTTCTCAGGGAAGGAGACCCAGTACTTC. Residues: CASSFSGKETQYF.

This clone was detected a few times. CDR3 amino acids: CAWSPIGDTEAFF. CDR3 nucleotide sequence: TGTGCCTGGAGTCCCATAGGGGACACTGAAGCTTTCTTT. The genes are TRBV30 and TRBJ1-1; the D gene is possibly TRBD1 (5 bases). V lost 2 bases and J 3 bases, leaving 10 bases between the germline ends. Germline CDR1 is GTSNPN and CDR2 is SVGIG (reference sequence). The CDR3 contains 13 residues.

The chain is built from TRBV7-9 and TRBJ2-4, with a possible D match to TRBD1 (6 bases). The germline V gene encodes CDR1 SEHNR and CDR2 FQNEAQ (reference sequence). The CDR3 has 14 residues. Trimming pared 5 bases from V and 7 bases from J, leaving 15 bases between. The CDR3 DNA sequence: TGTGCCAGCAGCCGAGGGGACACCGAGAACATTCAGTACTTC. Its translation: CASSRGDTENIQYF.

This clone has more than one count but fewer than ten. The chain combines TRBV5-1 with TRBJ2-1, with 7 bases identical to TRBD2. The trim removed 3 bases at V and 10 bases at J, leaving 1 base unmatched. Germline loops: CDR1 SGHRS, CDR2 YFSETQ. The CDR3 totals 11 residues. Written as DNA, the CDR3 is TGCGCCAGCAGCTCGACTAGCGAGCAGTTCTTC. Translation: CASSSTSEQFF. Filled out from reference TRBV5-1 and TRBJ2-1, the complete variable domain reads KAGVTQTPRYLIKTRGQQVTLSCSPISGHRSVSWYQQTPGQGLQFLFEYFSETQRNKGNFPGRFSGRQFSNSRSEMNVSTLELGDSALYLCASSSTSEQFFGPGTRLTVL.

The sample holds many counts of this clone. The V and J genes are TRBV9 and TRBJ2-5, with 7 positions matching TRBD2. The CDR3 consists of 16 residues. Germline CDR1 is SGDLS and CDR2 is YYNGEE. Germline trimming cut 2 bases from V and 5 bases from J; bases unmatched to any gene: 12. CDR3 amino acids: CASSVGDPGTMETQYF. For the CDR3, the DNA is TGTGCCAGCAGCGTGGGGGACCCCGGGACTATGGAGACCCAGTACTTC.

The gene calls are TRBV29-1 and TRBJ2-1; perhaps TRBD2 as D (6 bases). The V gene's germline CDR1 is SQVTM and CDR2 ANQGSEA. Trimming removed 0 bases from V and 5 bases from J, with 8 bases in between. The CDR3 spans 13 residues. The CDR3 here is CSVEDRLDNEQFF. DNA of the CDR3: TGCAGCGTTGAAGATAGACTAGACAATGAGCAGTTCTTC.

The genes are TRBV7-7 and TRBJ2-1; 9 nucleotides align to TRBD2. With 3 bases clipped from V and 3 bases from J, the junction kept 3 bases outside the gene matches. Germline V lookup: CDR1 SSHAT, CDR2 FNYEAQ (reference sequence). This CDR3 comprises 15 residues. The CDR3 protein is CASSFSSGNYNEQFF. CDR3 coding DNA: TGTGCCAGCAGCTTTTCTAGCGGGAACTACAATGAGCAGTTCTTC.

This clone was observed a handful of times. The chain links TRBV28 to TRBJ1-4, with TRBD1 identical over 7 bases. This CDR3 spans 13 amino acids. CDR1 is MDHEN and CDR2 is SYDVKM in the germline V gene. The V gene end was trimmed by 7 bases and the J gene end by 4 bases; junction bases not matched to a gene: 3. The CDR3 region is CASKTGVNEKLFF. The CDR3 region has the DNA TGTGCCAGCAAAACAGGGGTTAATGAAAAACTGTTTTTT.

The V gene is TRBV5-1, the J gene TRBJ2-1; a possible D gene is TRBD2 (6 bases). Trimming removed 4 bases from V and 2 bases from J, with 13 bases in between. The CDR3 extends over 15 amino acids. Per germline, CDR1 SGHRS and CDR2 YFSETQ. CDR3 coding DNA: TGCGCCAGCAGCCCTCAGGGCGGGGCCTACAATGAGCAGTTCTTC. Amino acids: CASSPQGGAYNEQFF.

This chain joins TRBV5-4 and TRBJ1-2, with a possible D match to TRBD1 (5 bases). V lost 3 bases to trimming and J lost 0 bases, with 15 bases between them. Germline CDR1 SGHNT, CDR2 YYREEE (reference sequence). The CDR3 contains 16 residues. The chain's CDR3 is CASSSASGTANYGYTF. The CDR3, as DNA: TGTGCCAGCAGCTCCGCATCCGGGACGGCTAACTATGGCTACACCTTC.

This clone has a count of ten or more. In the same sample, other DNA sequences code for this CDR3. The V call is TRBV20-1, the J call TRBJ2-1; D ambiguous. The CDR3 sequence is 10 residues long. The V gene's germline CDR1 is DFQATT and CDR2 SNEGSKA (reference sequence). V lost 6 bases and J 9 bases, leaving 9 bases between the germline ends. The CDR3 loop is CSAVRSEQFF. As DNA, the CDR3 is TGCAGTGCCGTCCGTAGTGAGCAGTTCTTC.

The chain combines TRBV29-1 with TRBJ1-4, with a tentative D call TRBD1 (5 bases). Germline assignment: CDR1 SQVTM and CDR2 ANQGSEA. V shed 4 bases and J shed 1 base, with 10 bases lying between them. The CDR3 is made up of 14 amino acids. CDR3 DNA: TGCAGCGTTGGACAGATAGGAACTAATGAAAAACTGTTTTTT. This gives the protein CSVGQIGTNEKLFF.

This clone came up a few times. The rearrangement uses TRBV7-2 and TRBJ2-1; D unresolved. CDR3 length equals 14 residues. V lost 7 bases, J lost 4 bases, and 14 bases lay in between. The germline CDR1 and CDR2 sequences are SGHTA and FQGNSA. As DNA, the CDR3 is TGTGCCAGCACCCTCGACTCGATTTACAATGAGCAGTTCTTC. Amino acids: CASTLDSIYNEQFF.

The J gene is TRBJ2-1, the V gene TRBV28, with a weak D call TRBD1 (5 bases). The ends were cut back, 3 bases at V and 7 bases at J, with 13 bases in the middle. The CDR3 is made up of 14 amino acids. The germline CDR1 and CDR2 sequences are MDHEN and SYDVKM. CDR3 coding DNA: TGTGCCAGCAGTTTCGGCAGGGTAGGAAATGAGCAGTTCTTC. Translating gives CASSFGRVGNEQFF.

This clone was recorded a few times. The V gene is TRBV28, the J gene TRBJ2-7, with D uncertain. This CDR3 is 11 amino acids long. V was pared by 3 bases and J by 3 bases, with 3 bases between. Germline loops: CDR1 MDHEN, CDR2 SYDVKM. The CDR3 region has the DNA TGTGCCAGCAGTTTTAACTACGAGCAGTACTTC. As protein: CASSFNYEQYF.

The chain couples TRBV25-1 to TRBJ1-2; 12 bases fit TRBD1. In germline, CDR1 is MGHDK, CDR2 SYGVNS. This CDR3 has 16 residues. V lost 11 bases to trimming and J lost 2 bases; unmatched junction nucleotides: 12. This CDR3 reads CASSKTGTGGNYGYTF. The CDR3 nucleotides read TGTGCCTCTTCCAAAACCGGGACAGGGGGCAACTATGGCTACACCTTC.